This passage covers 26 T cell receptor beta chains from one sample sequenced in a study of Graves' ophthalmopathy and Graves' hyperthyroidism (dated by TCRdb to the late 2010s). The instrument was an Illumina HiSeq 2000. For repertoire sequencing, TCR beta CDR3 regions were amplified from RNA transcripts. The first round was an RT-PCR using HTBI primers with the Qiagen OneStep RT-PCR kit, and this first round was followed by a second-round multiplex PCR, then size selection and purification. In TCRdb, the public reads were trimmed at Q25 with fastp and aligned with MiXCR, with productive beta chains retained. Each CDR3 protein appears once, grouped with its most common genes and DNA. This sample comprises about 240,000 distinct CDR3 sequences, 45% of them detected only once. Less than 60% of the sample belongs to the ten largest clones. Sample: peripheral blood. The receptor source for this set is an adult man with Graves' ophthalmopathy.

The rearrangement joins TRBV6-5 to TRBJ2-7; 7 bases map to TRBD1. The CDR3 contains 14 residues. Germline V CDR1 and CDR2: MNHEY, SVGAGI. V shed 3 bases, J shed 5 bases, and the junction held 7 bases outside the gene matches. CDR3 in amino acids: CASSYRQGSHEQYF. The CDR3 DNA is TGTGCCAGCAGTTATCGACAGGGTTCCCACGAGCAGTACTTC.

The CDR3 protein is CATSDGGLGQVNQPQHF. The CDR3 DNA reads TGTGCCACCAGTGATGGCGGCCTCGGACAGGTCAATCAGCCCCAGCATTTT. This chain links TRBV24-1 with TRBJ1-5; 7 bases match TRBD1. This CDR3 comprises 17 residues. J lost 3 bases, V lost 3 bases, and 10 bases had no gene match. The germline V gene has CDR1 KGHDR and CDR2 SFDVKD.

This clonotype was detected only a few times. The gene calls are TRBV2 and TRBJ2-7; no clear D. Germline V lookup: CDR1 SNHLY, CDR2 FYNNEI. Deletions cut 3 bases from V and 1 base from J, with 13 bases between. The CDR3 loop spans 15 amino acids. The CDR3 loop is CASSERASVSYEQYF. CDR3 DNA sequence: TGTGCCAGCAGTGAGCGCGCTAGTGTATCCTACGAGCAGTACTTC.

The table lists this clonotype with many counts. V usage is TRBV10-3 and J usage is TRBJ2-7, with D uncertain. Germline CDR1 reads ENHRY; CDR2 reads SYGVKD. The CDR3 loop spans 12 amino acids. V lost 4 bases to trimming and J lost 3 bases, with 7 bases between them. The CDR3 sequence: CAISGVGYEQYF. The CDR3 region has the DNA TGTGCCATCAGTGGGGTTGGCTACGAGCAGTACTTC.

The chain carries TRBV6-6 and TRBJ1-2, with a possible D match to TRBD1 (6 bases). Trimming removed 5 bases at V and 4 bases at J, with 11 bases between. This CDR3 has 13 amino acids. Germline loops: CDR1 MNHNY, CDR2 SVGAGI (reference sequence). CDR3 DNA: TGTGCCAGCAGTGCTGGGGGCGGCTATGGCTACACCTTC. Protein sequence: CASSAGGGYGYTF.

The rearrangement links TRBV7-9 to TRBJ2-7; D unresolved. Germline V gene lookup returns CDR1 SEHNR and CDR2 FQNEAQ (reference sequence). This CDR3 spans 12 amino acids. Between the trimmed V and J ends, which lost 1 base and 6 bases, there was a span of 7 bases. CDR3 bases: TGTGCCAGCAGCTTAGATGCCTCCGAGCAGTACTTC. This translates into CASSLDASEQYF.

Comments on this clonotype: At one end the junction does not follow the germline gene, possibly because of a read error. The DNA for the CDR3 is TGTGCCATCAGTGAGTTAACAGGGCCATATGACTACACCTTC. Residues: CAISELTGPYDYTF. The J gene is TRBJ1-2, the V gene TRBV10-3, with D tentatively TRBD1 (6 bases). The length of the CDR3 is 14 residues. CDR1 ENHRY and CDR2 SYGVKD come from the germline V gene.

This rearrangement joins TRBV6-5 to TRBJ2-5; D is possibly TRBD1 or TRBD2 (5 bases each). The V gene lost 0 bases and the J gene lost 5 bases, with 19 bases spanning the gap. Germline V gene sequence: CDR1 MNHEY, CDR2 SVGAGI. The CDR3 is 17 amino acids. The CDR3, as DNA: TGTGCCAGCAGTTACTCCATCCGAGCAGGGACGGTGGAGACCCAGTACTTC. Its translation is CASSYSIRAGTVETQYF.

In this sample, this clonotype turned up once. The chain recombines TRBV25-1 with TRBJ1-5; tentative D call: TRBD1 (5 bases). This CDR3 has 12 residues. Germline V gene sequence: CDR1 MGHDK, CDR2 SYGVNS. V gave up 5 bases and J gave up 11 bases, with 13 bases separating them. CDR3: CASSSGGGTQHF. The CDR3 DNA reads TGTGCCAGCAGTAGCGGGGGAGGGACCCAGCATTTT.

The CDR3 spells CASSRDSVETQYF. The CDR3 coding sequence is TGTGCCAGCAGCCGGGACAGTGTAGAGACCCAGTACTTC. The V and J genes are TRBV7-9 and TRBJ2-5; 7 bases line up with TRBD1. With V trimmed by 5 bases and J by 4 bases, 4 bases remained unmatched. Per the germline V gene, CDR1 is SEHNR and CDR2 is FQNEAQ (reference sequence). The CDR3 is 13 residues long. Full variable domain (rest looked up from reference TRBV7-9 and TRBJ2-5): DTGVSQNPRHKITKRGQNVTFRCDPISEHNRLYWYRQTLGQGPEFLTYFQNEAQLEKSRLLSDRFSAERPKGSFSTLEIQRTEQGDSAMYLCASSRDSVETQYFGPGTRLLVL.

This clonotype was counted only a few times. The V call is TRBV6-5, the J call TRBJ2-7; tentatively, D is TRBD2 (5 bases). Per the germline V gene, CDR1 is MNHEY and CDR2 is SVGAGI. The length of the CDR3 is 11 residues. Trimming removed 6 bases from V and 6 bases from J, with 9 bases in between. The CDR3 protein is CASRSRGEQYF. DNA of the CDR3: TGTGCCAGCAGGTCACGGGGCGAGCAGTACTTC.

This chain joins TRBV3-1 and TRBJ1-6; 10 nucleotides line up with TRBD1. The CDR3 covers 13 residues. CDR1 and CDR2 (germline): LGHDT, YNNKEL (reference sequence). The junction had 7 bases not matched to a gene; V was cut back by 3 bases and J by 17 bases. CDR3 bases: TGTGCCAGCAGCCACGCCCGGACAGGGGGTTTCCACTTT. This encodes CASSHARTGGFHF.

J is TRBJ2-5 and V is TRBV15, with D possibly called TRBD1 or TRBD2 (5 bases each). Germline-derived CDR1 and CDR2 are LNHNV and YYDKDF (reference sequence). V shed 10 bases and J shed 4 bases, with 16 bases lying between them. This CDR3 spans 13 amino acids. CDR3 amino acids: CASNGGMRETQYF. The CDR3 DNA sequence: TGTGCCAGCAATGGGGGTATGCGAGAGACCCAGTACTTC.

This rearrangement joins TRBV6-6 to TRBJ1-2, with D uncertain. The V and J ends lost 4 bases and 6 bases respectively, with 15 bases between them. This CDR3 comprises 14 residues. Germline V gene sequence: CDR1 MNHNY, CDR2 SVGAGI (reference sequence). CDR3 bases: TGTGCCAGCAGTTGGCGCAGGTTGAGTGATGGCTACACCTTC. Protein product: CASSWRRLSDGYTF.

This clonotype was recorded a few times. V gene TRBV6-5 combines with J gene TRBJ2-7; no firm D call. The CDR3 loop spans 13 amino acids. V was shortened by 0 bases and J by 2 bases, with 5 bases between the two germline ends. CDR1 is MNHEY, CDR2 SVGAGI, per germline. CDR3 loop: CASSYSGTYEQYF. The CDR3, as DNA: TGTGCCAGCAGTTACTCTGGAACCTACGAGCAGTACTTC.

The chain uses TRBV5-8 and TRBJ2-5; 9 bases are a match to TRBD1. Germline CDR1 reads SGHTS; CDR2 reads YDEGEE. With 2 bases clipped from V and 4 bases from J, the junction kept 3 bases outside the gene matches. This CDR3 comprises 14 residues. The CDR3 region is CASSLGTGIETQYF. The CDR3 nucleotides are TGTGCCAGCAGCTTAGGGACAGGGATAGAGACCCAGTACTTC.

V is TRBV4-1 and J is TRBJ1-2; TRBD1 agrees at 12 bases. This CDR3 contains 17 residues. V lost 0 bases, J lost 2 bases, and 4 bases stayed unmatched. In germline, CDR1 is MGHRA, CDR2 YSYEKL. CDR3 residues: CASSQDPGQGANYGYTF. The CDR3 DNA reads TGCGCCAGCAGCCAAGATCCGGGACAGGGGGCGAACTATGGCTACACCTTC.

The genes are TRBV20-1 and TRBJ1-4; a possible D gene is TRBD1 (6 bases). CDR1 and CDR2 (germline): DFQATT, SNEGSKA (reference sequence). This CDR3 spans 14 amino acids. V was pared by 0 bases and J by 8 bases, with 13 bases between. CDR3 coding DNA: TGCAGTGCTAGAGATCAACAGGGCTACGAAAAACTGTTTTTT. As protein: CSARDQQGYEKLFF.

The rearrangement uses TRBV15 and TRBJ2-5; the D gene is possibly TRBD2 (6 bases). Between the trimmed V and J ends, which lost 1 base and 3 bases, there was a span of 9 bases. Per the germline V gene, CDR1 is LNHNV and CDR2 is YYDKDF (reference sequence). The CDR3 totals 14 residues. In DNA form, the CDR3 reads TGTGCCACCAGCAGAGCTGGCGGGAAAGAGACCCAGTACTTC. Amino acid sequence: CATSRAGGKETQYF.

The chain joins TRBV4-2 to TRBJ2-7; weak D call: TRBD2 (5 bases). V gave up 1 base and J gave up 0 bases, with 10 bases separating them. This CDR3 has 15 residues. Germline V gives CDR1 LGHNA, CDR2 YNFKEQ. The CDR3 spells CASSQGLAYSYEQYF. The CDR3 DNA is TGTGCCAGCAGCCAAGGTCTAGCTTACTCCTACGAGCAGTACTTC.

In this sample, this clonotype turned up once. The chain recombines TRBV28 with TRBJ2-7; TRBD2 might be the D (5 bases). Germline assignment: CDR1 MDHEN and CDR2 SYDVKM. CDR3 length: 12 residues. The ends were cut back, 3 bases at V and 7 bases at J, with 10 bases in the middle. In DNA form, the CDR3 reads TGTGCCAGCAGTTTGGGCTCGGGGGAGCAGTACTTC. It is translated as CASSLGSGEQYF.

This clonotype was seen many times. This chain connects TRBV29-1 to TRBJ1-6; weak D call: TRBD1 (6 bases). V shed 6 bases and J shed 6 bases, with 21 bases lying between them. Germline CDR1 SQVTM, CDR2 ANQGSEA. This CDR3 contains 16 residues. DNA for the CDR3: TGCAGCGTCCCTCCCGCAACAGGGCCTCTTAATTCACCCCTCCACTTT. This encodes CSVPPATGPLNSPLHF.

Note on this clonotype: A junction boundary mismatches the germline segment, possibly from a read error. The J gene is TRBJ2-5, the V gene TRBV10-2, with 9 nucleotides matching TRBD1. The tail of the sequence fits TRBJ2-7 better, so the J call may be wrong. In germline, CDR1 is WSHSY, CDR2 SAAADI. The CDR3 consists of 14 residues. CDR3 sequence (DNA): TGTGCCAGCAGTCCAGACAGGGGGACGTACGAGCAGTACTTC. As protein: CASSPDRGTYEQYF.

The V gene is TRBV2, the J gene TRBJ2-7; TRBD1 aligns across 7 bases. The CDR3 length is 14 residues. The J segment lost 1 base and the V segment lost 8 bases, leaving 8 bases of the junction unmatched. In germline, CDR1 is SNHLY, CDR2 FYNNEI. CDR3 loop: CASARGPGSYEQYF. CDR3 DNA: TGTGCCAGCGCGAGGGGGCCGGGGTCCTACGAGCAGTACTTC. Looking up the rest from reference TRBV2 and TRBJ2-7 gives the full variable domain: EPEVTQTPSHQVTQMGQEVILRCVPISNHLYFYWYRQILGQKVEFLVSFYNNEISEKSEIFDDQFSVERPDGSNFTLKIRSTKLEDSAMYFCASARGPGSYEQYFGPGTRLTVT.

This clonotype was counted ten times or more. The J gene is TRBJ1-2, the V gene TRBV29-1, with D hard to call. This CDR3 has 11 residues. Trimming cost V 1 base and J 7 bases, with 7 bases left between them. Per the germline V gene, CDR1 is SQVTM and CDR2 is ANQGSEA. The CDR3 bases are TGCAGCGTTGAAGCCCTAGGTGGCTACACCTTC. As protein: CSVEALGGYTF.

This clonotype has only a few counts. One end of the junction varies from germline; a read error may be responsible. The gene calls are TRBV7-7 and TRBJ2-7, with a possible D match to TRBD2 (5 bases). The CDR3 runs to 14 residues. In germline, CDR1 is SSHAT, CDR2 FNYEAQ (reference sequence). The CDR3 loop is CASSFGGSSYEQYF. Written as DNA, the CDR3 is TGTGCTAGCAGCTTTGGTGGGAGCTCCTACGAGCAGTACTTC.